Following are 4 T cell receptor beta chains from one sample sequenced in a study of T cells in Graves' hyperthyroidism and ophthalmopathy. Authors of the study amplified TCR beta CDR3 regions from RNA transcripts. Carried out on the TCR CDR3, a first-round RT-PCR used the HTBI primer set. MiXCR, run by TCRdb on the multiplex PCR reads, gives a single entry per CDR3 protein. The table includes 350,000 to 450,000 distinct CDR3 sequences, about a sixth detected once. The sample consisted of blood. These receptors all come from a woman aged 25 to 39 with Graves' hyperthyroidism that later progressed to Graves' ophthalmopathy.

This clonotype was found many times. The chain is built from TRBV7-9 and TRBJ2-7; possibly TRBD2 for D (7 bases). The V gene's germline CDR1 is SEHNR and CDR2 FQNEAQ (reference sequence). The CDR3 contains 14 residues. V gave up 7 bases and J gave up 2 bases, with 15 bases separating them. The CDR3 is CASKGGSGAYEQYF. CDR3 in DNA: TGTGCCAGCAAGGGGGGGTCGGGCGCCTACGAGCAGTACTTC.

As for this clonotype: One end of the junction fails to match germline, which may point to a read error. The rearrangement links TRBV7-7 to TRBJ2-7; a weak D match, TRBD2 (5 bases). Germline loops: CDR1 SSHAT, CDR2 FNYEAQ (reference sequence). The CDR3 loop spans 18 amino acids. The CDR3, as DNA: TGTGCTAGCAGGACTGACCTTTGCGCGGCCAAAAGCTCCTACGAGCAGTACTTC. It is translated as CASRTDLCAAKSSYEQYF. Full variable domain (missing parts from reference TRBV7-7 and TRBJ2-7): GAGVSQSPRYKVTKRGQDVTLRCDPISSHATLYWYQQALGQGPEFLTYFNYEAQPDKSGLPSDRFSAERPEGSISTLTIQRTEQRDSAMYRCASRTDLCAAKSSYEQYFGPGTRLTVT.

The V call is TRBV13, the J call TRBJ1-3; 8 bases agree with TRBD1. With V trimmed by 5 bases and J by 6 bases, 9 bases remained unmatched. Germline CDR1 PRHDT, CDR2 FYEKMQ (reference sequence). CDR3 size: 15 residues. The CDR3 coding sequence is TGTGCCAGCAGCCCCGGACAGGGTGATGTAAACACCATATATTTT. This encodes CASSPGQGDVNTIYF.

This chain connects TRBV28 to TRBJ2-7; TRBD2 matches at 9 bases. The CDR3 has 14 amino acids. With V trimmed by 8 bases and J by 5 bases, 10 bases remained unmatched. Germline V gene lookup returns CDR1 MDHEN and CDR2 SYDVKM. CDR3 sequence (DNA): TGTGCCAGCCTCGGGGCGGGGGGGCCGGACGAGCAGTACTTC. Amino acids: CASLGAGGPDEQYF.